This TCR beta chain was found in a study of PD-1 blockade in classical Hodgkin lymphoma. V lost 6 bases, J lost 0 bases, and 14 bases stayed unmatched. Germline lookup yields CDR1 KGHSH and CDR2 LQKENI. This CDR3 is 17 amino acids long. To note about this clone: The antigen is not known.

There was relapse after autologous stem cell transplantation in every patient, and there was variation in brentuximab vedotin exposure. General study findings and limits: Patients starting nivolumab less than 1 year after ASCT had lower diversity and were excluded from later analyses.

Data came from immunoSEQ multiplex PCR; TCRdb stores just in-frame clones and leaves some out. The sample lists about 40,000 clones; 80% to 90% were seen once. Specimen: peripheral blood mononuclear cells (PBMCs), collected at baseline. The rearrangement uses TRBV18 and TRBJ2-7, with TRBD2 matching 7 bases. This receptor was identified in a human donor with classical Hodgkin lymphoma. CDR3 in DNA: TGTGCCAGCTCCCCTTGGGTTGGGAGGGCCTTCTCCTACGAGCAGTACTTC. Residues: CASSPWVGRAFSYEQYF.